Presented here are 23 T cell receptor beta chains from one specimen sequenced in a study of T-cell reconstitution after alpha-beta-depleted transplantation in children. Preparation of the TCRbeta library was carried out with unique molecular identifiers. A single record per CDR3 protein comes from TCRdb applying MiXCR to the PCR reads. Counted here are hundreds of thousands of distinct CDR3 sequences, under 20% occurring once; the ten biggest clones make up roughly 4.8%. The sample in question was PBMCs, mostly from graft donor cells, obtained 360 days after TCRalphabeta/CD19-depleted stem cell transplant. Receptors were obtained from a male patient between 10 and 17 years old who had a stem cell transplant for acute lymphoblastic leukemia, so the T cells may come from the graft donor.

V is TRBV7-2 and J is TRBJ2-1, with 12 bases aligning to TRBD1. After removal of 3 bases from V and 7 bases from J, the junction contained 4 bases not matched to a gene. CDR3 length: 15 amino acids. Per germline, CDR1 SGHTA and CDR2 FQGNSA. CDR3 residues: CASSLGQGAQNEQFF. DNA for the CDR3: TGTGCCAGCAGCTTGGGACAGGGGGCGCAAAATGAGCAGTTCTTC.

The sample holds a few counts of this clonotype. This chain connects TRBV12-3 or TRBV12-4 to TRBJ2-3; D might be TRBD1 or TRBD2, each matching 5 bases. CDR3 length equals 12 residues. V was trimmed by 8 bases and J by 7 bases, leaving 13 bases between them. The CDR3 nucleotides read TGTGCCAGCCTCCTTTGGGGGAATACGCAGTATTTT. This gives the protein CASLLWGNTQYF.

The J gene is TRBJ2-2, the V gene TRBV19, with D perhaps TRBD2 (5 bases). V lost 6 bases, J lost 0 bases, and 14 bases lay in between. Germline loops: CDR1 LNHDA, CDR2 SQIVND (reference sequence). CDR3 length: 16 residues. CDR3: CASRRKRGPNTGELFF. DNA of the CDR3: TGTGCCAGTAGGCGGAAACGCGGGCCGAACACCGGGGAGCTGTTTTTT. The full variable domain, its missing parts supplied by reference TRBV19 and TRBJ2-2, is DGGITQSPKYLFRKEGQNVTLSCEQNLNHDAMYWYRQDPGQGLRLIYYSQIVNDFQKGDIAEGYSVSREKKESFPLTVTSAQKNPTAFYLCASRRKRGPNTGELFFGEGSRLTVL.

V usage is TRBV29-1 and J usage is TRBJ1-6; 7 bases line up with TRBD1. Germline CDR1 is SQVTM and CDR2 is ANQGSEA. The trim removed 5 bases at V and 8 bases at J, leaving 6 bases unmatched. CDR3 size: 13 residues. CDR3 region: CSVSGGGHSPLHF. Written as DNA, the CDR3 is TGCAGCGTTTCAGGGGGAGGACATTCACCCCTCCACTTT. The full variable domain, its missing parts supplied by reference TRBV29-1 and TRBJ1-6, is SAVISQKPSRDICQRGTSLTIQCQVDSQVTMMFWYRQQPGQSLTLIATANQGSEATYESGFVIDKFPISRPNLTFSTLTVSNMSPEDSSIYLCSVSGGGHSPLHFGNGTRLTVT.

This rearrangement joins TRBV2 to TRBJ2-7; unclear D gene. In germline, CDR1 is SNHLY, CDR2 FYNNEI. The CDR3 length is 14 residues. Trimming left V 4 bases short and J 2 bases short, with 12 bases between. The CDR3 spells CASSGATPPYEQYF. The CDR3 DNA is TGTGCCAGCAGTGGTGCGACCCCTCCCTACGAGCAGTACTTC.

The gene calls are TRBV5-1 and TRBJ2-1; 9 nucleotides line up with TRBD1. V gave up 4 bases and J gave up 3 bases; unmatched junction bases: 5. The V gene's germline CDR1 is SGHRS and CDR2 YFSETQ. The CDR3 extends over 15 amino acids. The CDR3 is CASSPRTGDYNEQFF. The CDR3 nucleotides read TGCGCCAGCAGCCCTAGGACAGGGGACTACAATGAGCAGTTCTTC.

This clonotype has a handful of counts. This chain uses TRBV20-1 with TRBJ2-3; 7 positions agree with TRBD2. Germline trimming cut 0 bases from V and 5 bases from J; bases unmatched to any gene: 17. CDR1 is DFQATT, CDR2 SNEGSKA, per germline (reference sequence). The CDR3 extends over 18 amino acids. The DNA of the CDR3 is TGCAGTGCTAGAGACATATGGAGCGGGAAAGAGTTCGGAGATACGCAGTATTTT. Residues: CSARDIWSGKEFGDTQYF.

This clonotype was counted between two and nine times. The rearrangement uses TRBV12-3 or TRBV12-4 and TRBJ2-3; TRBD2 might be the D (5 bases). Trimming took off 6 bases at V and 1 base at J, with 14 bases between the two ends. CDR3 size: 15 residues. The CDR3 sequence: CASSSNLRGTDTQYF. The CDR3 nucleotides read TGTGCCAGCAGCTCCAACCTGAGGGGCACAGATACGCAGTATTTT.

This sequence joins TRBV9 and TRBJ2-7; 8 nucleotides match TRBD2. Germline V lookup: CDR1 SGDLS, CDR2 YYNGEE. V trimming: 2 bases; J trimming: 2 bases; junction bases outside the gene matches: 3. The CDR3 contains 14 residues. The CDR3 DNA reads as TGTGCCAGCAGCGTGTTCGGGGGGGCCTACGAGCAGTACTTC. Protein sequence: CASSVFGGAYEQYF.

This clonotype has a count of ten or more. The V call is TRBV20-1, the J call TRBJ1-1; D not certain. V was clipped by 1 base and J by 6 bases, with 9 bases between them. The CDR3 spans 12 residues. CDR1 is DFQATT and CDR2 is SNEGSKA in the germline V gene (reference sequence). As DNA, the CDR3 is TGCAGTGCTAGAGTTGGGCGCGCTGAAGCTTTCTTT. This sequence encodes CSARVGRAEAFF.

V gene TRBV4-1 combines with J gene TRBJ2-5; D possibly corresponds to TRBD1 (6 bases). This CDR3 comprises 14 residues. Germline values: CDR1 MGHRA, CDR2 YSYEKL. Trimming took off 6 bases at V and 0 bases at J, with 11 bases between the two ends. The chain's CDR3 is CASRPQGHQETQYF. Written as DNA, the CDR3 is TGCGCCAGCAGACCCCAGGGGCACCAAGAGACCCAGTACTTC.

This clonotype showed up just a few times. V usage is TRBV11-2 and J usage is TRBJ2-7; the D is unclear. The CDR3 is 14 residues long. Germline values: CDR1 SGHAT, CDR2 FQNNGV. V was cut by 5 bases and J by 6 bases, with 17 bases left in between. The CDR3 region is CASSPLASPGEQYF. The CDR3 nucleotides are TGTGCCAGCAGCCCCCTTGCTTCCCCCGGCGAGCAGTACTTC.

This clonotype turned up a few times. V usage is TRBV7-2 and J usage is TRBJ1-1, with 7 bases that match TRBD1. V was pared by 1 base and J by 2 bases, with 4 bases of the junction left unmatched. The CDR3 loop spans 15 amino acids. The germline CDR1 and CDR2 sequences are SGHTA and FQGNSA. In DNA, the CDR3 is TGTGCCAGCAGCTTAGACGGGGACAGTAACACTGAAGCTTTCTTT. Protein product: CASSLDGDSNTEAFF.

This clonotype has more than one count but fewer than ten. The V call is TRBV5-1, the J call TRBJ2-1; tentatively, D is TRBD1 or TRBD2 (5 bases each). Germline V lookup: CDR1 SGHRS, CDR2 YFSETQ. The CDR3 has 15 residues. V was trimmed by 3 bases and J by 0 bases, leaving 10 bases between them. The CDR3 DNA sequence: TGCGCCAGCAGCTGGGACGCAAGCTCCTACAATGAGCAGTTCTTC. Its translation is CASSWDASSYNEQFF.

This chain links TRBV12-3 or TRBV12-4 with TRBJ2-1; D possibly corresponds to TRBD2 (5 bases). The CDR3 is 12 amino acids. V dropped 5 bases and J dropped 6 bases, with 8 bases sitting between them. The CDR3: CASSREFNEQFF. Here the CDR3 DNA reads TGTGCCAGCAGTAGGGAGTTCAATGAGCAGTTCTTC.

The V call is TRBV4-1, the J call TRBJ2-7; D may be TRBD2 (6 bases). Germline loops: CDR1 MGHRA, CDR2 YSYEKL. This CDR3 has 16 amino acids. V was shortened by 5 bases and J by 0 bases, with 17 bases between the two germline ends. CDR3 residues: CASSIRLDSNSYEQYF. The CDR3 region has the DNA TGCGCCAGCAGCATACGACTAGACAGTAACTCCTACGAGCAGTACTTC.

The V and J genes are TRBV27 and TRBJ1-6; D remains unclear. CDR1 MNHEY and CDR2 SMNVEV come from the germline V gene (reference sequence). Trimming pared 3 bases from V and 9 bases from J, leaving 12 bases between. The CDR3 is 14 residues long. As DNA, the CDR3 is TGTGCCAGCAGTTTCCGGCTCACGGGTTCACCCCTCCACTTT. Protein product: CASSFRLTGSPLHF.

A remark on this clonotype: A much larger clonotype is one base distant, so this may be a read error. The genes are TRBV2 and TRBJ2-7; no definite D call. Germline V gene data show CDR1 as SNHLY and CDR2 as FYNNEI. The CDR3 spans 12 residues. V lost 7 bases, J lost 2 bases, and 9 bases lay in between. CDR3 sequence (DNA): TGTGCCAGCAACCAAGGTCCCTACGAGCAGTACTTC. Translated, it gives CASNQGPYEQYF.

The rearrangement uses TRBV4-1 and TRBJ2-5; 8 nucleotides match TRBD2. The germline CDR1 and CDR2 sequences are MGHRA and YSYEKL. The CDR3 loop spans 16 amino acids. Trimming took 6 bases from V and 5 from J; bases not matched to a gene: 14. In DNA, the CDR3 is TGCGCCAGCAGACAATGGGGAGCGGGAGAGCGGGAGACCCAGTACTTC. Translated, it gives CASRQWGAGERETQYF.

In DNA form, the CDR3 reads TGCGCCAGCAGCTGGGTGCAACGAAGCTCCTACAATGAGCAGTTCTTC. This codes for CASSWVQRSSYNEQFF. V and J are TRBV5-1 and TRBJ2-1; D gene unclear. V lost 3 bases and J lost 0, with 13 bases in between. The CDR3 is 16 amino acids. CDR1 and CDR2 (germline): SGHRS, YFSETQ. Complete variable domain (other parts from reference TRBV5-1 and TRBJ2-1): KAGVTQTPRYLIKTRGQQVTLSCSPISGHRSVSWYQQTPGQGLQFLFEYFSETQRNKGNFPGRFSGRQFSNSRSEMNVSTLELGDSALYLCASSWVQRSSYNEQFFGPGTRLTVL.

This clonotype showed up just a few times. The rearrangement links TRBV13 to TRBJ2-7; 7 bases line up with TRBD2. CDR1 and CDR2 (germline): PRHDT, FYEKMQ (reference sequence). V lost 6 bases and J lost 2; bases outside the gene matches: 10. The CDR3 totals 15 residues. The CDR3 bases are TGTGCCAGCAGTCCGAGTTGGGGAGGGACCTACGAGCAGTACTTC. Translation gives CASSPSWGGTYEQYF.

At least ten counts were recorded for this clonotype. V gene TRBV27 combines with J gene TRBJ2-7; D is undetermined. V lost 4 bases and J lost 0, with 19 bases in between. The CDR3 is made up of 17 amino acids. Germline lookup yields CDR1 MNHEY and CDR2 SMNVEV (reference sequence). The DNA of the CDR3 is TGTGCCAGCAGTTCTACCGCCCTCTTTAGGGACTCCTACGAGCAGTACTTC. Protein product: CASSSTALFRDSYEQYF.

The chain has TRBV5-1 and TRBJ2-7; perhaps TRBD1 as D (6 bases). V was clipped by 6 bases and J by 0 bases, with 19 bases between them. The CDR3 is 16 residues long. Germline-derived CDR1 and CDR2 are SGHRS and YFSETQ. CDR3 residues: CASTKFLTGSSYEQYF. In nucleotides, the CDR3 is TGCGCCAGCACCAAATTTTTGACAGGCAGCTCCTACGAGCAGTACTTC.